The 24 T cell receptor beta chains given below trace back to one sample, sequenced in a study of CD8+CD57+ T cells in acquired aplastic anemia. Sequenced patients had shown CD8+CD57+ cell expansion by flow cytometry. CDR3 and TCR beta VDJ profiling relied on genomic DNA as the template. One entry per CDR3 protein, called by TCRdb with MiXCR from the reads. The table has 90,000 to 150,000 distinct CDR3 sequences, 58% seen once. Material for sequencing was sorted CD4+, CD8+, or CD8+CD57+ T cells (not recorded which) from PBMCs. Source of these receptors: a human donor with aplastic anemia.

The chain has TRBV19 and TRBJ1-6; 8 bases map to TRBD1. Germline V gives CDR1 LNHDA, CDR2 SQIVND (reference sequence). The CDR3 length is 15 residues. Trimming removed 8 bases from V and 6 bases from J; junction bases left unmatched: 9. CDR3 in amino acids: CASSPKDRVNSPLHF. For the CDR3, the DNA is TGTGCCAGTTCGCCGAAGGACAGGGTTAATTCACCCCTCCACTTT.

Many counts were recorded for this clonotype. The J gene is TRBJ1-3, the V gene TRBV7-8; perhaps TRBD1 as D (5 bases). Between the trimmed V and J ends, which lost 0 bases and 0 bases, there was a span of 6 bases. The CDR3 contains 15 residues. CDR1 and CDR2 from the germline V gene are SGHVS and FQNEAQ. CDR3 loop: CASSLAGVSGNTIYF. In DNA, the CDR3 is TGTGCCAGCAGCTTAGCGGGGGTCTCTGGAAACACCATATATTTT.

The table lists this clonotype with a few counts. The genes are TRBV19 and TRBJ2-7, with 9 bases lining up with TRBD1. Germline-derived CDR1 and CDR2 are LNHDA and SQIVND (reference sequence). This CDR3 spans 14 amino acids. The V gene end was trimmed by 1 base and the J gene end by 3 bases; junction bases not matched to a gene: 1. In DNA form, the CDR3 reads TGTGCCAGTAGTATAGGGACAGGGGTCTACGAGCAGTACTTC. It codes for CASSIGTGVYEQYF.

The chain has TRBV19 and TRBJ1-3, with 7 bases lining up with TRBD1. The CDR3 is 15 residues long. Germline CDR1 is LNHDA and CDR2 is SQIVND (reference sequence). Losses at the gene ends were 5 bases for V and 5 bases for J; bases not matched to a gene: 9. The CDR3 protein is CASSAQGGFRNTIYF. The CDR3 coding sequence is TGTGCCAGTAGTGCCCAAGGGGGCTTTCGAAACACCATATATTTT.

The chain uses TRBV19 and TRBJ2-3; possible D gene TRBD1, 5 bases. V was trimmed by 5 bases and J by 6 bases, leaving 12 bases between them. CDR1 is LNHDA and CDR2 is SQIVND in the germline V gene (reference sequence). The CDR3 runs to 13 residues. CDR3: CASSLYSGDTQYF. The CDR3, as DNA: TGTGCCAGTAGTCTATACTCAGGGGATACGCAGTATTTT.

This clonotype appeared many times. V gene TRBV7-9 combines with J gene TRBJ2-3; D gene unclear. There are 14 residues in the CDR3. Trimming removed 4 bases at V and 0 bases at J, with 8 bases between. Germline CDR1 is SEHNR and CDR2 is FQNEAQ (reference sequence). CDR3 residues: CASSSSVSTDTQYF. CDR3 sequence (DNA): TGTGCCAGCAGCTCCTCGGTGAGCACAGATACGCAGTATTTT.

V usage is TRBV7-9 and J usage is TRBJ2-3; D remains unclear. This CDR3 contains 13 residues. V was shortened by 6 bases and J by 0 bases, with 7 bases between the two germline ends. Germline CDR1 SEHNR, CDR2 FQNEAQ (reference sequence). The CDR3 DNA reads as TGTGCCAGCAGGCCTTCTAGCACAGATACGCAGTATTTT. It is translated as CASRPSSTDTQYF. Full variable domain (missing parts from reference TRBV7-9 and TRBJ2-3): DTGVSQNPRHKITKRGQNVTFRCDPISEHNRLYWYRQTLGQGPEFLTYFQNEAQLEKSRLLSDRFSAERPKGSFSTLEIQRTEQGDSAMYLCASRPSSTDTQYFGPGTRLTVL.

V is TRBV5-6 and J is TRBJ1-2, with TRBD1 as a possible D gene (5 bases). Trimming took off 4 bases at V and 8 bases at J, with 15 bases between the two ends. The CDR3 loop spans 13 amino acids. CDR1 and CDR2 from the germline V gene are SGHDT and YYEEEE. CDR3 protein: CASSPWGLVGYTF. For the CDR3, the DNA is TGTGCCAGCAGCCCCTGGGGCCTAGTGGGCTACACCTTC.

This clonotype has just one count. The chain employs TRBV6-5 and TRBJ1-5; D not resolved. V was pared by 2 bases and J by 3 bases, with 5 bases between. Germline assignment: CDR1 MNHEY and CDR2 SVGAGI. This CDR3 is 13 amino acids long. The CDR3: CASSYVNNQPQHF. The CDR3 DNA follows: TGTGCCAGCAGTTACGTCAACAATCAGCCCCAGCATTTT.

The V gene is TRBV5-1, the J gene TRBJ2-7; D gene ambiguous. Germline V CDR1 and CDR2: SGHRS, YFSETQ. The CDR3 consists of 16 residues. Between the trimmed V and J ends, which lost 3 bases and 5 bases, there was a span of 21 bases. CDR3 DNA sequence: TGCGCCAGCAGCTCGTCCTCCAGGCGTTCTCTCGACGAGCAGTACTTC. This translates into CASSSSSRRSLDEQYF.

The chain has TRBV15 and TRBJ1-3, with D hard to call. Trimming took off 0 bases at V and 0 bases at J, with 9 bases between the two ends. The V gene's germline CDR1 is LNHNV and CDR2 YYDKDF (reference sequence). The CDR3 has 16 amino acids. CDR3 nucleotide sequence: TGTGCCACCAGCAGAGAGGTTTCAGCCTCTGGAAACACCATATATTTT. This gives the protein CATSREVSASGNTIYF.

In this sample, this clonotype turned up many times. The gene calls are TRBV5-1 and TRBJ2-7, with D tentatively TRBD1 (6 bases). Germline V lookup: CDR1 SGHRS, CDR2 YFSETQ. V lost 3 bases and J 3 bases, leaving 19 bases between the germline ends. The CDR3 covers 16 residues. CDR3 in amino acids: CASSWGYQGQGYEQYF. The CDR3 nucleotides are TGCGCCAGCAGCTGGGGGTACCAGGGGCAAGGCTACGAGCAGTACTTC.

In this sample, this clonotype turned up once. This chain uses TRBV12-3 or TRBV12-4 with TRBJ1-1, with 7 bases fitting TRBD1. V lost 4 bases, J lost 0 bases, and 2 bases stayed unmatched. CDR3 length: 14 amino acids. The DNA for the CDR3 is TGTGCCAGCAGTTCGGGACAGATGAACACTGAAGCTTTCTTT. Amino acids: CASSSGQMNTEAFF.

The J gene is TRBJ1-2, the V gene TRBV19; D gene uncertain. V lost 4 bases and J lost 6, with 15 bases in between. This CDR3 region has 14 residues. Looked up from germline, CDR1 is LNHDA and CDR2 is SQIVND (reference sequence). This CDR3 is CASSKPPEPHGYTF. The CDR3 nucleotides read TGTGCCAGTAGTAAGCCGCCAGAGCCGCATGGCTACACCTTC.

CDR3 DNA sequence: TGTGCCATGTCTGGGACGGCCTGGGGTTCACCCCTCCACTTT. Encoded protein: CAMSGTAWGSPLHF. The genes are TRBV10-3 and TRBJ1-6; D perhaps matches TRBD1 (5 bases). V lost 9 bases, J lost 9 bases, and 18 bases lay in between. The CDR3 runs 14 residues. Germline CDR1 reads ENHRY; CDR2 reads SYGVKD.

J is TRBJ2-7 and V is TRBV9, with D possibly being TRBD1 (5 bases). CDR3 length: 14 residues. V was shortened by 5 bases and J by 2 bases, with 14 bases between the two germline ends. Germline lookup yields CDR1 SGDLS and CDR2 YYNGEE. DNA for the CDR3: TGTGCCAGCAGTACCAGGGATGCCACCTACGAGCAGTACTTC. This encodes CASSTRDATYEQYF. Looking up the rest from reference TRBV9 and TRBJ2-7 gives the full variable domain: DSGVTQTPKHLITATGQRVTLRCSPRSGDLSVYWYQQSLDQGLQFLIQYYNGEERAKGNILERFSAQQFPDLHSELNLSSLELGDSALYFCASSTRDATYEQYFGPGTRLTVT.

This clonotype showed up just once. The CDR3 DNA sequence: TGTGCCAGCAGGACGACAGGTACAAGCTCCTACGAGCAGTACTTC. It is translated as CASRTTGTSSYEQYF. The V call is TRBV2, the J call TRBJ2-7, with a tentative D call TRBD1 (6 bases). The germline V and J ends were trimmed by 6 bases and 0 bases, with 15 bases remaining between them. CDR3 length equals 15 residues. Germline CDR1 SNHLY, CDR2 FYNNEI.

This clonotype was seen only a few times. J is TRBJ2-6 and V is TRBV6-5; possibly TRBD2 for D (6 bases). Germline V gene data show CDR1 as MNHEY and CDR2 as SVGAGI. CDR3 length equals 16 residues. Trimming left V 2 bases short and J 2 bases short, with 10 bases between. The CDR3 loop reads CASSYRRGTGANVLTF. The CDR3 nucleotides are TGTGCCAGCAGTTACCGACGGGGGACTGGGGCCAACGTCCTGACTTTC.

This clonotype came up a few times. V usage is TRBV2 and J usage is TRBJ2-7; D remains unclear. The germline CDR1 and CDR2 sequences are SNHLY and FYNNEI. V shed 0 bases and J shed 4 bases, with 7 bases lying between them. The CDR3 spans 13 residues. The CDR3 sequence is CASSEAWAYEQYF. The DNA for the CDR3 is TGTGCCAGCAGTGAAGCGTGGGCTTACGAGCAGTACTTC. Drawing the rest from reference TRBV2 and TRBJ2-7, the complete variable domain is EPEVTQTPSHQVTQMGQEVILRCVPISNHLYFYWYRQILGQKVEFLVSFYNNEISEKSEIFDDQFSVERPDGSNFTLKIRSTKLEDSAMYFCASSEAWAYEQYFGPGTRLTVT.

The chain couples TRBV29-1 to TRBJ2-5; TRBD2 matches at 14 bases. The CDR3 is made up of 14 amino acids. The ends lost 7 bases at V and 5 bases at J; junction bases unmatched: 6. Looked up from germline, CDR1 is SQVTM and CDR2 is ANQGSEA. CDR3 DNA sequence: TGCAGCGCCCGACTAGCGGGGGGGCTTGAGACCCAGTACTTC. This translates into CSARLAGGLETQYF.

This clonotype was seen a handful of times. This chain joins TRBV7-6 and TRBJ2-7; TRBD2 agrees at 11 bases. The V gene end was trimmed by 11 bases and the J gene end by 4 bases; junction bases not matched to a gene: 7. CDR1 and CDR2 from the germline V gene are SGHVS and FNYEAQ. The CDR3 runs to 13 residues. The CDR3 sequence: CAVLAGAGYEQYF. The CDR3 DNA sequence: TGTGCCGTACTAGCGGGGGCGGGTTACGAGCAGTACTTC.

This clonotype has only a few counts. The V call is TRBV19, the J call TRBJ2-7; 8 positions agree with TRBD1. The J segment lost 3 bases and the V segment lost 5 bases, leaving 6 bases of the junction unmatched. CDR1 and CDR2 (germline): LNHDA, SQIVND (reference sequence). The CDR3 contains 14 residues. CDR3 residues: CASSLQGALYEQYF. The CDR3 DNA sequence: TGTGCCAGTAGTCTCCAGGGGGCCCTCTACGAGCAGTACTTC.

This chain connects TRBV10-3 to TRBJ1-1, with D possibly being TRBD1 (5 bases). This CDR3 comprises 14 residues. V lost 7 bases and J lost 0, with 12 bases in between. Germline V gene data show CDR1 as ENHRY and CDR2 as SYGVKD. The CDR3 sequence: CAITGGGLNTEAFF. The CDR3 DNA reads TGTGCCATCACCGGCGGGGGTTTGAACACTGAAGCTTTCTTT.

On this clonotype itself: One end of the junction fails to match germline, which may point to a read error. The rearrangement joins TRBV2 to TRBJ1-5, with D unclear. The CDR3 is 11 amino acids. Germline V CDR1 and CDR2: SNHLY, FYNNEI. DNA of the CDR3: TGTGCCAGCAGTGATTACGACACCCCTGCTTTT. This codes for CASSDYDTPAF.